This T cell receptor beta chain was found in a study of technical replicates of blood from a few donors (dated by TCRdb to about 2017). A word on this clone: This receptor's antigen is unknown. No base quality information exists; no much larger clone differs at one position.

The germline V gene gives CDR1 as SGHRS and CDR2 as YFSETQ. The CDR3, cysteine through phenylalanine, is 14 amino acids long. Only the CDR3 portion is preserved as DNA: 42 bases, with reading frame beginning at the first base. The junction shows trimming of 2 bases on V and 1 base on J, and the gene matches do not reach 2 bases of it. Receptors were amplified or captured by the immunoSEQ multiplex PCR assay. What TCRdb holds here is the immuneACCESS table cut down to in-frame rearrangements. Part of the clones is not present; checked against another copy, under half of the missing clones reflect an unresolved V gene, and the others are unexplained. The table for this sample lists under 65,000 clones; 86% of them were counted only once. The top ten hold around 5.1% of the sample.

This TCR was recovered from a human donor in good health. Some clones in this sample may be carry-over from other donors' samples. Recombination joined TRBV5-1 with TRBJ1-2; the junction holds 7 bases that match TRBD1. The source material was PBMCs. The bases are TGCGCCAGCAGCTTAACAGGGGATAACTATGGCTACACCTTC. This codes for CASSLTGDNYGYTF.